Listed below are T cell receptor beta chains from one sample, sequenced in a study of T cells in Graves' hyperthyroidism and ophthalmopathy. TCRdb fed the multiplex PCR reads into MiXCR, producing one record per CDR3 protein. The sample has under 400,000 distinct CDR3 sequences, around 14% seen once. The sequencing sample was made of blood. The source of these receptors is a woman aged 60-70 years with Graves' hyperthyroidism. Each CDR3 is given with its conserved first and last residue. The order of the fields is D gene, J gene, V gene, clone size, CDR3 DNA, CDR3 protein. D genes are given only for firm matches. The listing skips clone size in some rows; elsewhere it reads once, few, many or a size class.

>TRBD1|TRBJ1-5|TRBV18|many
TGTGCCAGCTCACCGGACAGGTGGGATCAGCCCCAGCATTTT
CASSPDRWDQPQHF
>NA|TRBJ1-2|TRBV28|many
TGTGCCAGCAGTTTATCTGGCCGCTATGGCTACACCTTC
CASSLSGRYGYTF
>NA|TRBJ1-1|TRBV2|many
TGTGCCAGCAGTGCGCCTCGGATGGCAGAAACTGAAGCTTTCTTT
CASSAPRMAETEAFF
>NA|TRBJ2-1|TRBV20-1|many
TGCAGTGTAGGTTATGAGCAGTTCTTC
CSVGYEQFF
>TRBD2|TRBJ2-5|TRBV7-9|many
TGTGCCAGCAGAAACGGGAGGGCCTACCAAGAGACCCAGTACTTC
CASRNGRAYQETQYF
>NA|TRBJ1-4|TRBV5-6|many
TGTGCCAGCACCTCCCTTCCCGAAAATGAAAAACTGTTTTTT
CASTSLPENEKLFF
>NA|TRBJ2-7|TRBV5-1|few
TGCGCCAGCAGCCCTCGCCCCAGCTCCTACGAGCAGTACTTC
CASSPRPSSYEQYF
>TRBD1|TRBJ1-2|TRBV11-2|once
TGTGCCAGCAGCCTTCGACAGGGTCTCGGTAATGAAGGCTACACCTTC
CASSLRQGLGNEGYTF
>TRBD2|TRBJ2-7|TRBV7-9|many
TGTGCCAGCAGCTCCTCCGGGACTAGCGACTCCTACGAGCAGTACTTC
CASSSSGTSDSYEQYF
>NA|TRBJ2-7|TRBV12-3/TRBV12-4|many
TGTGCCAGCAGCATCGGGACTGAGCCCTCCGAGCAGTACTTC
CASSIGTEPSEQYF
>TRBD1|TRBJ1-5|TRBV12-3/TRBV12-4|many
TGTGCCAGCAGTATGAGAGTCGGACAGGGAAATCAGCCCCAGCATTTT
CASSMRVGQGNQPQHF
>NA|TRBJ2-7|TRBV30|few
TGTGCCTGGAGTCCGGGAACCCGCGAGCAGTACTTC
CAWSPGTREQYF
>NA|TRBJ2-5|TRBV5-1|many
TGCGCCAGCAGCCGCCCCACAGGGCCTTCGACCCAGTACTTC
CASSRPTGPSTQYF
>NA|TRBJ2-7|TRBV10-3|many
TGTGCCATCAGTGAGTCGATCTACGAGCAGTACTTC
CAISESIYEQYF
>NA|TRBJ2-7|TRBV10-3|many
TGTGCCACCCAGCACAGCTCCTACGAGCAGTACTTC
CATQHSSYEQYF
>NA|TRBJ2-1|TRBV12-3/TRBV12-4|many
TGTGCCAGTTCCGCGGGACGACGAGGTGAGCAGTTCTTC
CASSAGRRGEQFF
>TRBD1|TRBJ2-1|TRBV12-3/TRBV12-4|NA
TGTGCCAGCAGTTTATGGGGGACAGGGGGCAATGAGCAGTTCTTC
CASSLWGTGGNEQFF
>TRBD1|TRBJ2-3|TRBV6-2/TRBV6-3|NA
TGTGCCAGCAGTTACGGGACAGGGGGCTTGGCAGATACGCAGTATTTT
CASSYGTGGLADTQYF
>NA|TRBJ2-7|TRBV28|many
TGTGCCAGCAGTTTAGCAAGGGGGAGGTTGCCCTACGAGCAGTACTTC
CASSLARGRLPYEQYF
>TRBD1|TRBJ1-1|TRBV13|many
TGTGCCAGCAGCTTGCCAGGGGGGGGGTTAACTGAAGCTTTCTTT
CASSLPGGGLTEAFF
>NA|TRBJ1-1|TRBV20-1|many
TGCAGTGCTAGAGATATAGGAGCTTTCTTT
CSARDIGAFF
>TRBD2|TRBJ2-3|TRBV6-1|NA
TGTGCCAGCTCCTTAGCGGGAGCGGGAAATACGCAGTATTTT
CASSLAGAGNTQYF
>TRBD1|TRBJ2-7|TRBV6-1|NA
TGTGCCAGCAGACTCCGCGGGACAGGGGTCTTCCGAGGCGAGCAGTACTTC
CASRLRGTGVFRGEQYF
>NA|TRBJ2-7|TRBV2|many
TGTGCCAGCAGGACTGGAGGGCTATACGAGCAGTACTTC
CASRTGGLYEQYF
>NA|TRBJ2-7|TRBV6-1|NA
TGTGCCAGCAGTGAGGGCCCGGTTGTCGAGCAGTACTTC
CASSEGPVVEQYF
>NA|TRBJ2-7|TRBV5-6|once
TGTGCCAGCAGCCTAAACCGGGGCGAGCAGTACTTC
CASSLNRGEQYF
>NA|TRBJ1-4|TRBV19|few
TGTGCCAGTACTGACAGAGGGGCAACTAATGAAAAACTGTTTTTT
CASTDRGATNEKLFF
>TRBD1|TRBJ1-1|TRBV5-8|few
TGTGCCAGCAGACCAGACAGGGGCGGCGGGAAGAACACTGAAGCTTTCTTT
CASRPDRGGGKNTEAFF
>TRBD1|TRBJ2-3|TRBV6-1|many
TGTGCCAGCAGTGAGGGACAGTCGGTTTCAGATACGCAGTATTTT
CASSEGQSVSDTQYF
>NA|TRBJ2-2|TRBV11-2|many
TGTGCCAGCAGCTTAGACCCAGGGTCCGTCACCGGGGAGCTGTTTTTT
CASSLDPGSVTGELFF
>NA|TRBJ2-5|TRBV6-5|many
TGTGCCAGCAGTTACACCCTCAGGGGCGGAGAGACCCAGTACTTC
CASSYTLRGGETQYF
>TRBD1|TRBJ1-5|TRBV28|many
TGTGCCAGTACCGCAGGGGGCGGAGGCCAGCCCCAGCATTTT
CASTAGGGGQPQHF
>TRBD1|TRBJ1-2|TRBV7-9|NA
TGTGCCAGCAGCTCCTGGACAGGGGGGTCGGATGGCTACACCTTC
CASSSWTGGSDGYTF
>TRBD1|TRBJ1-2|TRBV15|many
TGTGCCACCAGCCTTTCGCCCGGGACAGGGTTCTATGGCTACACCTTC
CATSLSPGTGFYGYTF
>NA|TRBJ2-3|TRBV4-2|NA
TGTGCCAGCAGCAGGACAAGGGACACAGATACGCAGTATTTT
CASSRTRDTDTQYF
>NA|TRBJ2-6|TRBV15|NA
TGTGCCACCAGCAGAGACAGTACTGGGGCCAACGTCCTGACTTTC
CATSRDSTGANVLTF
>NA|TRBJ2-7|TRBV7-2|many
TGTGCCAGCACCCTTCGAAGGCGTTCCGAGCAGTACTTC
CASTLRRRSEQYF
>NA|TRBJ1-6|TRBV6-5|many
TGTGCCAGCAGAAGAGGGGAGAATTCACCCCTCCACTTT
CASRRGENSPLHF
>NA|TRBJ1-6|TRBV15|few
TGTGCCACTTCTGGTCCCGAATGGAATTCACCCCTCCACTTT
CATSGPEWNSPLHF
>NA|TRBJ2-7|TRBV28|many
TGTGCCACCCGAGTGCTTGCCTACGAGCAGTACTTC
CATRVLAYEQYF
>NA|TRBJ2-6|TRBV18|many
TGTGCCAGCTCACAAGCTCAGGGGACTGGGGCCAACGTCCTGACTTTC
CASSQAQGTGANVLTF
>NA|TRBJ2-7|TRBV19|NA
TGTGCCAGTAGTTTAGGACTCCTATCCTACGAGCAGTACTTC
CASSLGLLSYEQYF
>NA|TRBJ2-5|TRBV5-1|NA
TGCGCCAGCAGCCCTCTATGGCAGCGAGGCGGAGAGACCCAGTACTTC
CASSPLWQRGGETQYF
>TRBD1|TRBJ1-6|TRBV18|many
TGTGCCAGCTCACCACAGGGGGCCAGTTCACCCCTCCACTTT
CASSPQGASSPLHF
>NA|TRBJ2-1|TRBV7-9|NA
TGTGCCAGCAGCTTAGAAGGGACCCCCAGCTCCTACAATGAGCAGTTCTTC
CASSLEGTPSSYNEQFF
>TRBD2|TRBJ2-5|TRBV7-8|many
TGTGCCAGCAGCCCGCGGGGAGGGTTTACTGAGACCCAGTACTTC
CASSPRGGFTETQYF
>TRBD1|TRBJ2-7|TRBV10-2|NA
TGCGCCCGCGGACTTGGGACAGGGGGCGGCTACGAGCAGTACTTC
CARGLGTGGGYEQYF
>NA|TRBJ1-6|TRBV12-3/TRBV12-4|few
TGTGCCAGCAGTTATTCGACCAACGCGGAATCACCCCTCCACTTT
CASSYSTNAESPLHF
>TRBD1|TRBJ2-5|TRBV20-1|NA
TGCAGTGCTAGTCAGGGGGCCAAAGAGACCCAGTACTTC
CSASQGAKETQYF
>TRBD2|TRBJ2-1|TRBV9|few
TGTGCCAGCAGCGTAGTGGGGACTAGCGGTACTGAGCAGTTCTTC
CASSVVGTSGTEQFF
>TRBD2|TRBJ2-3|TRBV13|NA
TGTGCCAGCAGCTCGGGACTAGCGGCGACAGATACGCAGTATTTT
CASSSGLAATDTQYF
>TRBD2|TRBJ2-1|TRBV6-1|few
TGTGCCAGCAGGGGCCTGACTAGCGGGAGATTCTACAATGAGCAGTTCTTC
CASRGLTSGRFYNEQFF
>TRBD2|TRBJ2-3|TRBV20-1|many
TGCAGTGCTAGTGGGGTAGCGGGACCCGCAGATACGCAGTATTTT
CSASGVAGPADTQYF
>TRBD2|TRBJ2-3|TRBV20-1|many
TGCAGTGCCCTAGCGGGGTTCACAGATACGCAGTATTTT
CSALAGFTDTQYF
>TRBD1|TRBJ1-1|TRBV6-1|many
TGTGCCAGCGCCCAGACAGGGGGCAACACTGAAGCTTTCTTT
CASAQTGGNTEAFF
>NA|TRBJ2-7|TRBV5-1|many
TGCGCCAGCAGCTTGGGGGTCACAGGTTCCGGCGAGCAGTACTTC
CASSLGVTGSGEQYF
>TRBD1|TRBJ1-2|TRBV19|few
TGTGCCAGTAGTATCGGGGGGACAGGGGGAAACTATGGCTACACCTTC
CASSIGGTGGNYGYTF
>NA|TRBJ2-1|TRBV11-2|many
TGTGCCAGCAGCCCACGAGTAGCGGAAGAGCAGTTCTTC
CASSPRVAEEQFF
>TRBD1|TRBJ1-2|TRBV6-1|many
TGTGCCAGCAGTAGGGGACAGGATGCTGGCTACACCTTC
CASSRGQDAGYTF
>TRBD1|TRBJ2-1|TRBV6-1|many
TGTGCCAGTCATCAACTGGGGACAGGGCTCAATGAGCAGTTCTTC
CASHQLGTGLNEQFF